Following are 6 T cell receptor beta chains from one sample sequenced in a study of T cells in Graves' hyperthyroidism and ophthalmopathy. From RNA transcripts, TCR beta CDR3 regions were amplified. In the first-round RT-PCR of the TCR CDR3, the HTBI primer set was used. In TCRdb, the multiplex PCR reads were re-called with MiXCR into one record per CDR3 protein. Of about 290,000 distinct CDR3 sequences in the sample, roughly 14% are singletons; the top ten hold more than 7.5%. The sequenced sample was blood. The receptor set was obtained from a woman aged 25 to 39 with Graves' hyperthyroidism that later progressed to Graves' ophthalmopathy.

This clonotype was counted ten times or more. The CDR3 DNA sequence: TGTGCCAGCAGCCCGGGGGACCAGGTCCGGTTGGATGAGCAGTTCTTC. Residues: CASSPGDQVRLDEQFF. The gene calls are TRBV11-3 and TRBJ2-1, with a weak D call TRBD2 (6 bases). The germline V gene has CDR1 SGHNT and CDR2 YENEEA. Trimming took 5 bases from V and 8 from J, leaving 22 bases between them. The CDR3 covers 16 residues.

This clonotype was recorded at least ten times. This chain links TRBV7-2 with TRBJ1-2; D unresolved. Germline values: CDR1 SGHTA, CDR2 FQGNSA. V was shortened by 1 base and J by 3 bases, with 9 bases between the two germline ends. The CDR3 runs to 14 residues. CDR3 amino acids: CASSLDLEDYGYTF. DNA for the CDR3: TGTGCCAGCAGCTTAGATCTCGAGGACTATGGCTACACCTTC.

At least ten counts were recorded for this clonotype. The genes are TRBV24-1 and TRBJ2-3; possibly TRBD2 for D (5 bases). With 9 bases removed from V and 5 bases from J, the gap between germline ends came to 8 bases. This CDR3 is built from 11 residues. Germline V gene lookup returns CDR1 KGHDR and CDR2 SFDVKD. The CDR3 coding sequence is TGTGCCACCGGTCGGGGAGATACGCAGTATTTT. It is translated as CATGRGDTQYF.

This clonotype has a count of ten or more. The V and J genes are TRBV19 and TRBJ2-1; 8 bases line up with TRBD1. The CDR3 runs to 15 residues. The germline V gene encodes CDR1 LNHDA and CDR2 SQIVND (reference sequence). V lost 6 bases and J lost 2; bases outside the gene matches: 6. The DNA of the CDR3 is TGTGCCAGTAGGCAGGGGGCATATACCTACAATGAGCAGTTCTTC. Amino acids: CASRQGAYTYNEQFF.

This clonotype was observed at least ten times. This chain uses TRBV20-1 with TRBJ2-7, with TRBD2 as a possible D gene (6 bases). V shed 0 bases and J shed 0 bases, with 27 bases lying between them. This CDR3 contains 20 residues. CDR1 DFQATT and CDR2 SNEGSKA come from the germline V gene (reference sequence). The CDR3: CSAREGLGGAGLFNSYEQYF. The DNA of the CDR3 is TGCAGTGCTAGAGAGGGGCTAGGAGGAGCGGGCCTATTCAACTCCTACGAGCAGTACTTC.

This clonotype was counted between two and nine times. The chain recombines TRBV4-2 with TRBJ1-1; D remains unclear. V was clipped by 0 bases and J by 8 bases, with 7 bases between them. CDR3 length equals 12 residues. The germline gives CDR1 LGHNA, CDR2 YNFKEQ. The CDR3 sequence: CASSQDKGEAFF. CDR3 bases: TGTGCCAGCAGCCAAGATAAGGGAGAAGCTTTCTTT.